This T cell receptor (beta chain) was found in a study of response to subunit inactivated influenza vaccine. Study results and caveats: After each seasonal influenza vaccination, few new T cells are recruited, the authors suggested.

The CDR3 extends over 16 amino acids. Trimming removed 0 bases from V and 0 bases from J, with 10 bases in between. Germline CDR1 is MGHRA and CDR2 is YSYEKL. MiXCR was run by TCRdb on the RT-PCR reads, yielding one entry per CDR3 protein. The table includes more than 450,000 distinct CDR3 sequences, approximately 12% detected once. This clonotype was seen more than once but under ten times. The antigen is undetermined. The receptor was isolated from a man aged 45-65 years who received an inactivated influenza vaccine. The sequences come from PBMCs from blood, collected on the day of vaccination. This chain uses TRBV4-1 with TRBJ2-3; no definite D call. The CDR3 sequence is CASSQDSGTSTDTQYF. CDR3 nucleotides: TGCGCCAGCAGCCAAGATTCTGGAACTAGCACAGATACGCAGTATTTT.